This TCR beta chain was profiled in a study of blood T cell repertoires in COVID-19. Clones were sequenced by immunoSEQ multiplex PCR, and TCRdb holds only the in-frame ones, with some missing. The profile shows 200,000 or so clones, 70% to 85% of them singletons. The sequencing sample was made of peripheral blood. This receptor was taken from a human donor with acute or convalescent COVID-19. The donor label of this sample is uncertain.

The CDR3 sequence is CASSPDRSSYNEQFF. Written as DNA, the CDR3 is TGTGCCAGCAGCCCCGACAGGAGCTCCTACAATGAGCAGTTCTTC. The rearrangement links TRBV14 to TRBJ2-1; D perhaps matches TRBD1 (6 bases). Germline V lookup: CDR1 SGHDN, CDR2 FVKESK. The CDR3 is 15 residues long. The V end lost 4 bases, the J end lost 0 bases, and 10 bases lay between the germline ends. The entire variable domain, with the rest obtained from reference TRBV14 and TRBJ2-1, is as follows: EAGVTQFPSHSVIEKGQTVTLRCDPISGHDNLYWYRRVMGKEIKFLLHFVKESKQDESGMPNNRFLAERTGGTYSTLKVQPAELEDSGVYFCASSPDRSSYNEQFFGPGTRLTVL.